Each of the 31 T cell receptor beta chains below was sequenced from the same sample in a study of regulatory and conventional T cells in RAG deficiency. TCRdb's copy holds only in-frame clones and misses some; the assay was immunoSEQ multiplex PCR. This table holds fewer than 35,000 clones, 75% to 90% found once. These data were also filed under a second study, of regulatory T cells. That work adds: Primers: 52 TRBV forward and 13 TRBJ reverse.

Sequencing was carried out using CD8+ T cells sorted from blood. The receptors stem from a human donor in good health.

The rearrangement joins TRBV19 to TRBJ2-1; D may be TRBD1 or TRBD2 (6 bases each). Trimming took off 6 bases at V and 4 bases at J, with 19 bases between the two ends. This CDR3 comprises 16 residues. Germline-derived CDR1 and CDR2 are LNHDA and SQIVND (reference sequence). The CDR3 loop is CASSMGRGTFYNEQFF. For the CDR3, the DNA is TGTGCCAGTAGCATGGGTAGGGGGACTTTTTACAATGAGCAGTTCTTC.

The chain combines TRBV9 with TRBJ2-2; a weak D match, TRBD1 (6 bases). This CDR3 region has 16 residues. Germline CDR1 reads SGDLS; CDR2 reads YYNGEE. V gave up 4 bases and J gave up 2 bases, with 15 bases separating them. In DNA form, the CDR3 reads TGTGCCAGCAGCACGCGTCCGACAGGCAACACCGGGGAGCTGTTTTTT. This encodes CASSTRPTGNTGELFF.

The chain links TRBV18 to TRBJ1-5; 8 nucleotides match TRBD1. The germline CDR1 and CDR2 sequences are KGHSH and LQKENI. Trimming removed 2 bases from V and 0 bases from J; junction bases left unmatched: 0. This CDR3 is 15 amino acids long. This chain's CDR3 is CASSPGQGSNQPQHF. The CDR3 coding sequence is TGTGCCAGCTCACCAGGACAGGGTAGCAATCAGCCCCAGCATTTT.

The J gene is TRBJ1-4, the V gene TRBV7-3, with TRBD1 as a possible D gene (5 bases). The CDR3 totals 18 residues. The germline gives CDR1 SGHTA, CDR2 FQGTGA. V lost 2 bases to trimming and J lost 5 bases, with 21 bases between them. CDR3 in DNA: TGTGCCAGCAGCTTATACCCACTAGAGGGACCGACGAATGAAAAACTGTTTTTT. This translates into CASSLYPLEGPTNEKLFF. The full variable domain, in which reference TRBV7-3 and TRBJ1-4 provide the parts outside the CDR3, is GAGVSQTPSNKVTEKGKYVELRCDPISGHTALYWYRQSLGQGPEFLIYFQGTGAADDSGLPNDRFFAVRPEGSVSTLKIQRTERGDSAVYLCASSLYPLEGPTNEKLFFGSGTQLSVL.

Written as DNA, the CDR3 is TGTGCCAGCAGCTTAGGTGGGTCCGCTTCACCCCTCCACTTT. This encodes CASSLGGSASPLHF. The rearrangement uses TRBV13 and TRBJ1-6, with D unresolved. Germline V gene data show CDR1 as PRHDT and CDR2 as FYEKMQ (reference sequence). V was pared by 0 bases and J by 9 bases, with 9 bases between. CDR3 size: 14 residues. The full variable domain, in which reference TRBV13 and TRBJ1-6 provide the parts outside the CDR3, is AAGVIQSPRHLIKEKRETATLKCYPIPRHDTVYWYQQGPGQDPQFLISFYEKMQSDKGSIPDRFSAQQFSDYHSELNMSSLELGDSALYFCASSLGGSASPLHFGNGTRLTVT.

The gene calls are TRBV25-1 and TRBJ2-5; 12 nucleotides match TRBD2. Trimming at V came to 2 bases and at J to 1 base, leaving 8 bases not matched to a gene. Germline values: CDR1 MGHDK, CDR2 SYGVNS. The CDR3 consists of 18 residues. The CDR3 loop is CASSEPPGLAGLQETQYF. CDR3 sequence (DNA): TGTGCCAGCAGTGAACCCCCAGGACTAGCGGGACTCCAAGAGACCCAGTACTTC.

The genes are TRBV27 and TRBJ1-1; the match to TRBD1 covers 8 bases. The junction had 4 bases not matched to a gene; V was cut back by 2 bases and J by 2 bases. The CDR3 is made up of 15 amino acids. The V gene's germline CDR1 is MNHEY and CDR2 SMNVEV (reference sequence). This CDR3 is CASSLATGGNTEAFF. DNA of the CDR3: TGTGCCAGCAGTTTAGCCACAGGGGGAAACACTGAAGCTTTCTTT.

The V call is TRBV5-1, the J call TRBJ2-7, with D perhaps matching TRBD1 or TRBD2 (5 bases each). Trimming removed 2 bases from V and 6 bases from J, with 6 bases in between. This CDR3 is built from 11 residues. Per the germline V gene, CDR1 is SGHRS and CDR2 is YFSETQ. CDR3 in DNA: TGCGCCAGCAGCTTTGGGGGCGAGCAGTACTTC. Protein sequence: CASSFGGEQYF.

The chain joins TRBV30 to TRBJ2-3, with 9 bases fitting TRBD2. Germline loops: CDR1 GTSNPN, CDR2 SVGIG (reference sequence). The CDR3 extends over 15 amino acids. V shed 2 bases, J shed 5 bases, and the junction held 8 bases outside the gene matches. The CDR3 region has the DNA TGTGCCTGGAGTTTAGCGGGAGATGTTTTAGATACGCAGTATTTT. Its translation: CAWSLAGDVLDTQYF.

CDR3 protein: CSIRVWSETGGDEQFF. Written as DNA, the CDR3 is TGCAGCATACGGGTCTGGAGCGAAACAGGGGGCGATGAGCAGTTCTTC. V usage is TRBV29-1 and J usage is TRBJ2-1; 9 positions agree with TRBD1. The germline V gene encodes CDR1 SQVTM and CDR2 ANQGSEA. J was trimmed by 8 bases and V by 8 bases; bases with no gene match: 19. The CDR3 runs 16 residues.

CDR3 protein: CASSYGSETSYNEQFF. CDR3 DNA: TGTGCCAGCAGCTACGGTAGCGAGACCTCCTACAATGAGCAGTTCTTC. This chain uses TRBV7-3 with TRBJ2-1, with D possibly being TRBD2 (5 bases). CDR3 length: 16 residues. V was cut by 4 bases and J by 0 bases, with 13 bases left in between. The V gene's germline CDR1 is SGHTA and CDR2 FQGTGA.

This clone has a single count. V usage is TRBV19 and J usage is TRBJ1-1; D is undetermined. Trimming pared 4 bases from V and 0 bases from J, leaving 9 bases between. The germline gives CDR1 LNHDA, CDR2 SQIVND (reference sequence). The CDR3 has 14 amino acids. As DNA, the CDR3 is TGTGCCAGTAGTACCTTGGGCCTGAACACTGAAGCTTTCTTT. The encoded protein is CASSTLGLNTEAFF. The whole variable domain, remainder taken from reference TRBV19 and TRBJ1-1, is DGGITQSPKYLFRKEGQNVTLSCEQNLNHDAMYWYRQDPGQGLRLIYYSQIVNDFQKGDIAEGYSVSREKKESFPLTVTSAQKNPTAFYLCASSTLGLNTEAFFGQGTRLTVV.

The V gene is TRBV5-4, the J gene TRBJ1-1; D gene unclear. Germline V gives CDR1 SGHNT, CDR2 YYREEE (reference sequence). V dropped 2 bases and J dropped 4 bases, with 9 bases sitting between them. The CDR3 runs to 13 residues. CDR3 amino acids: CASSFGVGTEAFF. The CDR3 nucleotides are TGTGCCAGCAGCTTTGGGGTAGGCACTGAAGCTTTCTTT.

Here the CDR3 reads CASSLDTFYEQYF. CDR3 in DNA: TGTGCCAGCAGCTTAGACACCTTTTACGAGCAGTACTTC. This chain connects TRBV11-2 to TRBJ2-7; D not resolved. V was trimmed by 0 bases and J by 4 bases, leaving 7 bases between them. The CDR3 spans 13 residues. CDR1 and CDR2 (germline): SGHAT, FQNNGV.

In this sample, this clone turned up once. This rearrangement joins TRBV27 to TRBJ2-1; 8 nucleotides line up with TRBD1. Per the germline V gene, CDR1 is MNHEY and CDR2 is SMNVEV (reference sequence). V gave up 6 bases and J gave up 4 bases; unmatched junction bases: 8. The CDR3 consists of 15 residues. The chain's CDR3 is CASSPGQVSYNEQFF. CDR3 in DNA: TGTGCCAGCAGCCCGGGACAGGTTTCTTACAATGAGCAGTTCTTC.

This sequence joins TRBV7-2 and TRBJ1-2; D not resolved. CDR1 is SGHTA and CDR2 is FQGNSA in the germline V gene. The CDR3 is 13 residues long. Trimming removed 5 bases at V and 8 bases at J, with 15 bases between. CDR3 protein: CASSTALSGGYTF. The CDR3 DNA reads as TGTGCCAGCAGCACAGCGCTCTCGGGGGGCTACACCTTC.

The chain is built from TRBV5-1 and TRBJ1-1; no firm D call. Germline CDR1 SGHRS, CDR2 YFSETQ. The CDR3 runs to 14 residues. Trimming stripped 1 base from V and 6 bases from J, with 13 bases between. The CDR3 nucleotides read TGCGCCAGCAGCTTGCGGGGAGACGGAGCTGAAGCTTTCTTT. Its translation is CASSLRGDGAEAFF.

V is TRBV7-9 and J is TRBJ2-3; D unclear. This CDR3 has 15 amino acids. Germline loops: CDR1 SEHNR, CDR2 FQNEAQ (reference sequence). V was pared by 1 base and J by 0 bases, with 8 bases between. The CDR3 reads CASSLGARSTDTQYF. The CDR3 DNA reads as TGTGCCAGCAGCTTAGGGGCCAGGAGCACAGATACGCAGTATTTT.

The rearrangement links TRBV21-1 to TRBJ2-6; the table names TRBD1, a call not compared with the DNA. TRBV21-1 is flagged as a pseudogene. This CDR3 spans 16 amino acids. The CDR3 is CATTTGASSGANVLTF. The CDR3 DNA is TGTGCCACCACCACAGGGGCTAGCTCTGGGGCCAACGTCCTGACTTTC.

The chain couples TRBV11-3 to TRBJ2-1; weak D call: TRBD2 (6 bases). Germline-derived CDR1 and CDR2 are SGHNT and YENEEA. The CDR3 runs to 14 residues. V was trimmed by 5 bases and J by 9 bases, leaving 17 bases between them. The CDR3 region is CASSVRREYGEQFF. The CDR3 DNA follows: TGTGCCAGCAGCGTTAGACGGGAGTACGGTGAGCAGTTCTTC.

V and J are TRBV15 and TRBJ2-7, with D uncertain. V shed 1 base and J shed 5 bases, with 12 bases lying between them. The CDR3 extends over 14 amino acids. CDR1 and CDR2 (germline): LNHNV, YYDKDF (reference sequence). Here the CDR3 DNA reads TGTGCCACCAGCAGAGGGTCTAGTCGCCACGAGCAGTACTTC. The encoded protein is CATSRGSSRHEQYF.

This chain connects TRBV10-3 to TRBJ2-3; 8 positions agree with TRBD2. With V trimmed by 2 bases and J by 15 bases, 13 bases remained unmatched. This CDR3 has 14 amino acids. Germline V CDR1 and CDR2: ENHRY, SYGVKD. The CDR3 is CAISEESSGYAFYF. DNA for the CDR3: TGTGCCATCAGTGAGGAGTCTAGCGGGTACGCATTTTATTTT.

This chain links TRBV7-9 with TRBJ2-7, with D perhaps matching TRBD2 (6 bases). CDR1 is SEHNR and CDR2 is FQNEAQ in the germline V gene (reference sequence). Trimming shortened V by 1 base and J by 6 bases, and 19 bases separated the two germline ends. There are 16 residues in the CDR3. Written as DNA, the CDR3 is TGTGCCAGCAGCTTAGGATACGGGAGTTCGGTATCCGAGCAGTACTTC. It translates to CASSLGYGSSVSEQYF.

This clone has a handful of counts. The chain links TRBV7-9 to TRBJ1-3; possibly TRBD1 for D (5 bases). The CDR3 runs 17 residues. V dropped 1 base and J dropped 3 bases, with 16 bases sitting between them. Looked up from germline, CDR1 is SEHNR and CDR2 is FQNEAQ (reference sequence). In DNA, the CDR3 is TGTGCCAGCAGCTTAGGGGACCCTGGCACTCTTGGAAACACCATATATTTT. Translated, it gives CASSLGDPGTLGNTIYF.

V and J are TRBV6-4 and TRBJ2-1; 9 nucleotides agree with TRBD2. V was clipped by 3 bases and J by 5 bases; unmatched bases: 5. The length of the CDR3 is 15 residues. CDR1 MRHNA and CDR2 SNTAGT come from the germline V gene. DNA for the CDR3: TGTGCCAGCAGTGAGGCGACTAGCGGAGACAATGAGCAGTTCTTC. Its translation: CASSEATSGDNEQFF.

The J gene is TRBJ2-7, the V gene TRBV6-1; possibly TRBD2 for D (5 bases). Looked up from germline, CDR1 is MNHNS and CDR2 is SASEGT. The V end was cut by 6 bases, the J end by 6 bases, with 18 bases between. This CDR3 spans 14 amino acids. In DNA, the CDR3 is TGTGCCAGCAGCCCGAACGGGGTATCCAGCGAGCAGTACTTC. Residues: CASSPNGVSSEQYF.

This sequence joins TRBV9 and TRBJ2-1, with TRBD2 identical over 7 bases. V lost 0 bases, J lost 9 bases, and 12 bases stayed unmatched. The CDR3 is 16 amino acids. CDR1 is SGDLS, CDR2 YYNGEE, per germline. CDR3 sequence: CASSVAPPAGSSEQFF. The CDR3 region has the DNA TGTGCCAGCAGCGTAGCTCCCCCAGCGGGATCTAGTGAGCAGTTCTTC.

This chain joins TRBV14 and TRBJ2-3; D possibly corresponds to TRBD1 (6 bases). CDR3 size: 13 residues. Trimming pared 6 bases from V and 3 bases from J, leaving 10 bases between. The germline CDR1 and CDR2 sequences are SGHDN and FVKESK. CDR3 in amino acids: CASRLGTTDTQYF. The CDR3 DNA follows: TGTGCCAGCAGGCTCGGGACAACAGATACGCAGTATTTT.

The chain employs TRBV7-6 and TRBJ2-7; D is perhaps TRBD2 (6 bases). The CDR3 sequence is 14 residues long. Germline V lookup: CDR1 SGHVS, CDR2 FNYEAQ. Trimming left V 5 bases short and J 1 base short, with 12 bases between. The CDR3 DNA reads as TGTGCCAGCAGCCCCGGGGGTGGGTCCTACGAGCAGTACTTC. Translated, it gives CASSPGGGSYEQYF.

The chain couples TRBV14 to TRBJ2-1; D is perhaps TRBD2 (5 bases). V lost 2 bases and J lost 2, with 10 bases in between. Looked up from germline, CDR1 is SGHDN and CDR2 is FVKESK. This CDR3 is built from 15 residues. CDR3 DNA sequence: TGTGCCAGCAGCCAAAGAGGGAGCCCCTACAATGAGCAGTTCTTC. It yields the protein CASSQRGSPYNEQFF.

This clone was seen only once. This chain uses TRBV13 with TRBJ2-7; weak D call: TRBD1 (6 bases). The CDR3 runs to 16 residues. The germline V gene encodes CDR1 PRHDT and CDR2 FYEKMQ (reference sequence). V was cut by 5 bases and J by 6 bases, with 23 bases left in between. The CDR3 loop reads CASSLTSPSLRGEQYF. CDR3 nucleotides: TGTGCCAGCAGCCTCACCAGCCCGTCCCTCAGGGGCGAGCAGTACTTC.